A selection of T cell receptor beta chains follows, all from one sample in a study of Tregs in tolerant kidney transplant recipients. Profiled with immunoSEQ multiplex PCR; TCRdb holds only in-frame clones, not every one. The data hold approximately 60,000 clones, with about four fifths observed a single time. The sequencing sample was made of CD4+ T cells from blood. These receptors all come from a human donor in good health. Each CDR3 is given with its conserved first and last residue. Fields, in order: D gene, clone size, V gene, J gene, CDR3 protein, CDR3 DNA. A D gene is named only where the DNA matches it firmly. Where a row states a size, it is once, few, many or the class of an expanded clone; other rows omit it.

TRBD1	once	TRBV19	TRBJ2-3	CASSIDRGLQYF	TGTGCCAGTAGTATTGACAGGGGCCTTCAGTATTTT
TRBD2	once	TRBV11-3	TRBJ2-3	CASSLYGLAGEDTQYF	TGTGCCAGCAGCTTATACGGACTAGCGGGGGAAGATACGCAGTATTTT
.	.	TRBV11-3	TRBJ2-3	CASSYGPWGTQYF	TGTGCCAGCAGCTACGGACCCTGGGGTACGCAGTATTTT
TRBD2	.	TRBV5-1	TRBJ2-5	CASSLETGLPTQYF	TGCGCCAGCAGCTTGGAAACGGGACTACCAACCCAGTACTTC
.	.	TRBV7-2	TRBJ1-1	CASSGGGLTEAFF	TGTGCCAGCAGTGGCGGGGGGCTCACTGAAGCTTTCTTT
.	.	TRBV29-1	TRBJ2-5	CSVGRGSSETQYF	TGCAGCGTTGGAAGGGGGAGTTCAGAGACCCAGTACTTC
.	.	TRBV29-1	TRBJ2-7	CSVGRPGLTYEQYF	TGCAGCGTTGGGAGGCCCGGACTCACCTACGAGCAGTACTTC
TRBD1	.	TRBV18	TRBJ2-5	CASSLDRGGETQYF	TGTGCCAGCTCACTGGACAGGGGTGGCGAGACCCAGTACTTC
.	.	TRBV6-6	TRBJ2-1	CASSPLSSSYNEQFF	TGTGCCAGCAGTCCCCTGAGCAGCTCCTACAATGAGCAGTTCTTC
.	.	TRBV30	TRBJ1-2	CAWSIRANYGYTF	TGTGCCTGGAGTATCAGAGCTAACTATGGCTACACCTTC
.	.	TRBV7-2	TRBJ2-5	CASSQAGGVGETQYF	TGTGCCAGCAGCCAAGCCGGAGGGGTAGGAGAGACCCAGTACTTC
.	.	TRBV30	TRBJ2-3	CAFTGSVTDTQYF	TGTGCCTTTACAGGGTCGGTTACAGATACGCAGTATTTT
.	.	TRBV11-3	TRBJ2-1	CASSLEFGNEQFF	TGTGCCAGCAGCTTAGAATTTGGGAATGAGCAGTTCTTC
TRBD1	.	TRBV9	TRBJ1-3	CASSVHSGGASSGNTIYF	TGTGCCAGCAGCGTTCACTCAGGGGGGGCGTCCTCTGGAAACACCATATATTTT
.	.	TRBV7-9	TRBJ2-6	CASSRGSGSSGANVLTF	TGTGCCAGCAGCCGGGGGTCGGGAAGCTCTGGGGCCAACGTCCTGACTTTC
TRBD2	.	TRBV10-3	TRBJ2-5	CAISGASGKEETQYF	TGTGCCATCAGTGGCGCTAGCGGGAAGGAAGAGACCCAGTACTTC
TRBD2	.	TRBV19	TRBJ2-7	CASSINAGVIEQYF	TGTGCCAGTAGTATAAATGCGGGAGTCATCGAGCAGTACTTC
TRBD1	.	TRBV19	TRBJ2-7	CASSGTGIYEQYF	TGTGCCAGTAGTGGGACAGGGATATACGAGCAGTACTTC
.	.	TRBV7-2	TRBJ2-5	CASSVGTRETQYF	TGTGCCAGCAGCGTCGGGACCCGGGAGACCCAGTACTTC
TRBD1	.	TRBV7-9	TRBJ1-1	CASSLAGGTALSEAFF	TGTGCCAGCAGCTTAGCGGGCGGGACAGCCTTATCTGAAGCTTTCTTT
TRBD2	.	TRBV7-8	TRBJ2-7	CASSWQGLAGDEQYF	TGTGCCAGCAGCTGGCAAGGACTAGCGGGAGACGAGCAGTACTTC
.	once	TRBV15	TRBJ1-3	CATSKQSSGNTIYF	TGTGCCACCAGCAAACAGAGCTCTGGAAACACCATATATTTT
.	.	TRBV4-2	TRBJ2-7	CASSMGLSGYEQYF	TGTGCCAGCAGCATGGGACTCTCGGGGTACGAGCAGTACTTC
.	.	TRBV2	TRBJ2-1	CASSEVGAARAQFF	TGTGCCAGCAGTGAAGTGGGGGCCGCCCGGGCGCAGTTCTTC
.	.	TRBV15	TRBJ1-4	CATSRDSGLNEKLFF	TGTGCCACCAGCAGAGACTCGGGCCTCAATGAAAAACTGTTTTTT
TRBD1	.	TRBV25-1	TRBJ1-2	CASSEAGTVSPGYTF	TGTGCCAGCAGTGAAGCCGGGACAGTATCCCCTGGCTACACCTTC
.	.	TRBV4-3	TRBJ2-1	CASSQRSGLSYNEQFF	TGCGCCAGCAGCCAACGGTCGGGGCTCTCCTACAATGAGCAGTTCTTC
TRBD2	.	TRBV5-4	TRBJ2-1	CASTKRGGYNEQFF	TGTGCCAGCACCAAGCGGGGGGGTTACAATGAGCAGTTCTTC
.	.	TRBV7-3	TRBJ2-1	CASSPQGSDNEQFF	TGTGCCAGCAGCCCACAGGGATCGGACAATGAGCAGTTCTTC
TRBD2	.	TRBV5-1	TRBJ2-3	CASSLGVLAGTSGDTQYF	TGCGCCAGCAGCTTGGGTGTGCTAGCGGGGACGAGTGGAGATACGCAGTATTTT
.	.	TRBV11-3	TRBJ2-3	CASSLDWSDTQYF	TGTGCCAGCAGCTTAGATTGGTCAGATACGCAGTATTTT
.	.	TRBV7-6	TRBJ1-3	CASSLVASPGNTIYF	TGTGCCAGCAGCTTAGTTGCCAGTCCTGGAAACACCATATATTTT
.	.	TRBV2	TRBJ1-4	CASRSVGNEKLFF	TGTGCCAGCCGGTCAGTTGGTAATGAAAAACTGTTTTTT
.	.	TRBV7-8	TRBJ1-3	CASSLVSSGNTIYF	TGTGCCAGCAGCTTAGTGAGCTCTGGAAACACCATATATTTT
.	.	TRBV5-6	TRBJ1-2	CASSLAGAHGYTF	TGTGCCAGCAGCCTGGCTGGGGCACATGGCTACACCTTC
TRBD2	.	TRBV7-2	TRBJ2-7	CASSSWTGGTRGEQYF	TGTGCCAGCAGCTCCTGGACGGGGGGGACCCGGGGCGAGCAGTACTTC
TRBD2	.	TRBV5-1	TRBJ2-1	CASSEGLVVNNEQFF	TGCGCCAGCAGCGAGGGACTAGTCGTAAACAATGAGCAGTTCTTC
.	once	TRBV5-1	TRBJ2-3	CASSDWGTDTQYF	TGCGCCAGCTCTGATTGGGGGACAGATACGCAGTATTTT
TRBD2	.	TRBV4-1	TRBJ2-3	CASSQISGRPDTQYF	TGCGCCAGCAGCCAAATTAGCGGGAGGCCAGATACGCAGTATTTT
.	.	TRBV6-6	TRBJ1-2	CASSYSRWHGYTF	TGTGCCAGCAGTTACTCGAGGTGGCATGGCTACACCTTC
.	.	TRBV27	TRBJ1-4	CASSLSVGTGEKLFF	TGTGCCAGCAGTTTATCGGTGGGAACAGGAGAAAAACTGTTTTTT